Presented here are 22 T cell receptor beta chains from one specimen sequenced in a study of T cells in Graves' hyperthyroidism and ophthalmopathy. Amplification of TCR beta CDR3 regions was performed using RNA transcripts as template. The HTBI primer set served for first-round RT-PCR of the TCR CDR3. Using its own MiXCR run on the multiplex PCR reads, TCRdb lists one record per CDR3 protein. The sample lists hundreds of thousands of distinct CDR3 sequences; 14% to 15% were seen once. The specimen was blood. These receptors originate from a woman between 40 and 50 years old with Graves' ophthalmopathy.

This chain uses TRBV12-3 or TRBV12-4 with TRBJ2-7, with D possibly TRBD1 on 6 matching bases. Trimming removed 4 bases from V and 7 bases from J, with 20 bases in between. The CDR3 is 15 amino acids. The CDR3 region has the DNA TGTGCCAGCAGTTACCACAGGGATCAACGGAGAGAGCAGTACTTC. Translated: CASSYHRDQRREQYF.

This clonotype was detected many times. The chain is built from TRBV11-2 and TRBJ2-7; no firm D call. Germline CDR1 and CDR2: SGHAT and FQNNGV. The CDR3 length is 15 residues. The V end lost 7 bases, the J end lost 0 bases, and 16 bases lay between the germline ends. The CDR3 loop reads CASTGETSSSYEQYF. CDR3 nucleotides: TGTGCCAGCACCGGTGAGACTTCTAGCTCCTACGAGCAGTACTTC.

This clonotype came up many times. The chain carries TRBV11-1 and TRBJ1-1; no reliable D call. The germline V gene encodes CDR1 SGHAT and CDR2 FQDESV (reference sequence). The CDR3 covers 13 residues. Trimming took 1 base from V and 1 from J, leaving 4 bases between them. Written as DNA, the CDR3 is TGTGCCAGCAGCTTAGTTGCGAACACTGAAGCTTTCTTT. It codes for CASSLVANTEAFF.

This clonotype has ten or more counts. This chain joins TRBV29-1 and TRBJ1-2, with D tentatively TRBD1 (5 bases). From germline, CDR1 is SQVTM and CDR2 ANQGSEA. The CDR3 covers 13 residues. The ends were cut back, 7 bases at V and 4 bases at J, with 16 bases in the middle. The CDR3 region is CSAKGQAGYGYTF. In DNA form, the CDR3 reads TGCAGCGCCAAGGGGCAGGCCGGCTATGGCTACACCTTC. The whole variable domain, remainder taken from reference TRBV29-1 and TRBJ1-2, is SAVISQKPSRDICQRGTSLTIQCQVDSQVTMMFWYRQQPGQSLTLIATANQGSEATYESGFVIDKFPISRPNLTFSTLTVSNMSPEDSSIYLCSAKGQAGYGYTFGSGTRLTVV.

This clonotype showed up many times. The chain has TRBV7-9 and TRBJ1-1, with D unresolved. The V end was cut by 5 bases, the J end by 6 bases, with 13 bases between. This CDR3 region has 13 residues. Germline V gene lookup returns CDR1 SEHNR and CDR2 FQNEAQ (reference sequence). Here the CDR3 reads CASSLQWSAEAFF. In DNA form, the CDR3 reads TGTGCCAGCAGCCTGCAGTGGTCCGCTGAAGCTTTCTTT.

This clonotype was recorded at least ten times. The chain couples TRBV15 to TRBJ2-7, with D perhaps TRBD1 (6 bases). With 1 base removed from V and 1 base from J, the gap between germline ends came to 11 bases. The CDR3 has 15 residues. Germline lookup yields CDR1 LNHNV and CDR2 YYDKDF (reference sequence). As DNA, the CDR3 is TGTGCCACCAGCAGAGGTGGGACACTATCCTACGAGCAGTACTTC. It encodes CATSRGGTLSYEQYF.

This clonotype was observed at least ten times. The chain combines TRBV20-1 with TRBJ2-7; D is undetermined. V was trimmed by 3 bases and J by 0 bases, leaving 9 bases between them. The CDR3 sequence is 13 residues long. Germline V gene lookup returns CDR1 DFQATT and CDR2 SNEGSKA (reference sequence). CDR3 residues: CSASWRTSYEQYF. The DNA of the CDR3 is TGCAGTGCTAGCTGGCGGACCTCCTACGAGCAGTACTTC.

This clonotype was seen many times. This sequence joins TRBV19 and TRBJ2-5; D not certain. With 7 bases removed from V and 5 bases from J, the gap between germline ends came to 14 bases. The CDR3 has 13 residues. The germline V gene has CDR1 LNHDA and CDR2 SQIVND (reference sequence). DNA of the CDR3: TGTGCCAGTACTCACCGCCTGGGGGAGACCCAGTACTTC. Amino acids: CASTHRLGETQYF.

The chain employs TRBV7-2 and TRBJ2-1; either TRBD1 or TRBD2 may supply D (6 bases each). There are 13 residues in the CDR3. Trimming took 1 base from V and 8 from J, leaving 9 bases between them. Germline lookup yields CDR1 SGHTA and CDR2 FQGNSA. The CDR3 coding sequence is TGTGCCAGCAGCTTAGGAGGGGGGTATGAGCAGTTCTTC. This encodes CASSLGGGYEQFF.

This clonotype came up many times. The chain recombines TRBV4-2 with TRBJ1-2; 8 bases are a match to TRBD1. J gave up 4 bases and V 2 bases, and 9 bases lay outside the gene matches. This CDR3 spans 16 amino acids. CDR1 is LGHNA, CDR2 YNFKEQ, per germline. The CDR3 here is CASSQLGQGGGYGYTF. The CDR3 DNA reads TGTGCCAGCAGCCAACTCGGACAGGGAGGAGGCTATGGCTACACCTTC.

The gene calls are TRBV29-1 and TRBJ1-1; D possibly corresponds to TRBD1 (5 bases). Trimming left V 0 bases short and J 8 bases short, with 10 bases between. Germline CDR1 SQVTM, CDR2 ANQGSEA. CDR3 length: 12 residues. The chain's CDR3 is CSVEERGDEAFF. CDR3 sequence (DNA): TGCAGCGTTGAAGAGAGAGGGGACGAAGCTTTCTTT.

The J gene is TRBJ1-1, the V gene TRBV5-1; TRBD1 is a possible D gene (5 bases). The CDR3 spans 14 residues. Germline V gives CDR1 SGHRS, CDR2 YFSETQ. Trimming took off 4 bases at V and 4 bases at J, with 14 bases between the two ends. This chain's CDR3 is CASSQIGVATEAFF. The CDR3 DNA reads TGCGCCAGCAGCCAGATAGGGGTGGCCACTGAAGCTTTCTTT.

This clonotype was detected many times. The chain has TRBV10-3 and TRBJ2-7, with D hard to call. The CDR3 spans 13 residues. The ends were cut back, 4 bases at V and 7 bases at J, with 14 bases in the middle. Germline V gene sequence: CDR1 ENHRY, CDR2 SYGVKD. The CDR3 coding sequence is TGTGCCATCAGTGCCATATCCGCGGTGGAGCAGTACTTC. This codes for CAISAISAVEQYF.

This clonotype was observed a few times. The chain employs TRBV4-3 and TRBJ2-7; D is undetermined. From germline, CDR1 is LGHNA and CDR2 YSLEER. The CDR3 totals 15 residues. The ends were cut back, 0 bases at V and 3 bases at J, with 12 bases in the middle. Here the CDR3 reads CASSQDFNSYYEQYF. CDR3 bases: TGCGCCAGCAGCCAAGATTTTAACAGTTACTACGAGCAGTACTTC.

This clonotype was counted a few times. This chain connects TRBV28 to TRBJ1-2; TRBD1 matches 9 bases. Looked up from germline, CDR1 is MDHEN and CDR2 is SYDVKM. Trimming took 4 bases from V and 8 from J; bases not matched to a gene: 5. The CDR3 is 13 amino acids. CDR3 in amino acids: CASSSQGAGGYTF. The DNA for the CDR3 is TGTGCCAGCAGTTCACAGGGGGCAGGCGGCTACACCTTC.

Comment on this clonotype: This may be a read error, as it is one base from a much larger clone. No conserved phenylalanine or tryptophan is present at the end of the CDR3, so a read error is the likely explanation. V gene TRBV30 combines with J gene TRBJ2-7; TRBD1 or TRBD2 may be the D gene (5 bases each). V lost 5 bases and J 3 bases, leaving 8 bases between the germline ends. The CDR3 consists of 11 residues. Germline V gene sequence: CDR1 GTSNPN, CDR2 SVGIG (reference sequence). The CDR3 coding sequence is TGTGCCTGGGGGACGAACTACGAGCAGTACTGC. Translating gives CAWGTNYEQYC.

This clonotype has at least ten counts. V is TRBV11-1 and J is TRBJ1-3, with D perhaps TRBD1 (5 bases). The CDR3 contains 15 residues. V was shortened by 4 bases and J by 7 bases, with 17 bases between the two germline ends. Germline CDR1 is SGHAT and CDR2 is FQDESV (reference sequence). The CDR3 DNA follows: TGTGCCAGCAGCTCCGGGCCCGGGACCCAGAACACCATATATTTT. Its translation: CASSSGPGTQNTIYF.

This clonotype was seen many times. This chain links TRBV25-1 with TRBJ1-1; 8 bases line up with TRBD1. The trim removed 5 bases at V and 4 bases at J, leaving 6 bases unmatched. This CDR3 comprises 14 residues. Germline lookup yields CDR1 MGHDK and CDR2 SYGVNS. The CDR3 nucleotides are TGTGCCAGCAGTACCCGGACAGGGAGCACTGAAGCTTTCTTT. Encoded protein: CASSTRTGSTEAFF.

The V and J genes are TRBV12-3 or TRBV12-4 and TRBJ2-2, with TRBD2 matching 9 bases. J gave up 4 bases and V 5 bases, and 5 bases lay outside the gene matches. The CDR3 length is 15 residues. The CDR3 DNA is TGTGCCAGCAGTCCCCGCGGGGGGGGCACCGGGGAGCTGTTTTTT. It is translated as CASSPRGGGTGELFF.

This clonotype was picked up many times. The genes are TRBV24-1 and TRBJ2-2; D ambiguous. The CDR3 is 14 residues long. Trimming stripped 3 bases from V and 6 bases from J, with 10 bases between. Germline assignment: CDR1 KGHDR and CDR2 SFDVKD. In DNA, the CDR3 is TGTGCCACCAGTGATCCCCTTCGGCCCGGGGAGCTGTTTTTT. This translates into CATSDPLRPGELFF.

Many counts were recorded for this clonotype. The chain's CDR3 is CAWSTTGGVGGYTF. DNA for the CDR3: TGTGCCTGGAGTACCACAGGGGGAGTTGGGGGCTACACCTTC. The chain has TRBV30 and TRBJ1-2; 8 bases match TRBD1. V gave up 2 bases and J gave up 8 bases; unmatched junction bases: 10. The CDR3 totals 14 residues. The germline gives CDR1 GTSNPN, CDR2 SVGIG (reference sequence).

This clonotype was detected ten times or more. The chain is built from TRBV25-1 and TRBJ2-7, with TRBD2 matching over 7 bases. Unmatched junction bases numbered 4, after V lost 1 base and J lost 4 bases. This CDR3 has 14 residues. The germline V gene encodes CDR1 MGHDK and CDR2 SYGVNS. The CDR3 reads CASSESGTIYEQYF. CDR3 DNA: TGTGCCAGCAGTGAATCAGGGACTATTTACGAGCAGTACTTC.